A single sample is the source of the 28 T cell receptor beta chains below, sequenced in a study of T cell responses to AZD1222 COVID-19 vaccine. Measured with immunoSEQ multiplex PCR; TCRdb has only the in-frame clones, and not every one. The repertoire holds about 45,000 clones, approximately 90% seen once, with about 1.1% in the top ten. The sample in question was peripheral blood, obtained 28 days after the second AZD1222 dose. These receptors originate from an adult who received the AZD1222 COVID-19 vaccine.

Only one count was recorded for this clone. The rearrangement joins TRBV4-1 to TRBJ1-5; D unresolved. V was trimmed by 3 bases and J by 7 bases, leaving 10 bases between them. Germline V gene sequence: CDR1 MGHRA, CDR2 YSYEKL. The CDR3 sequence is 13 residues long. CDR3 coding DNA: TGCGCCAGCAGCCAGACCGTGGGACAGCCCCAGCATTTT. As protein: CASSQTVGQPQHF.

This chain links TRBV12-3 or TRBV12-4 with TRBJ1-1, with D unclear. The CDR3 length is 12 residues. V shed 7 bases and J shed 7 bases, with 13 bases lying between them. The CDR3 region is CASTFRGVEAFF. The DNA of the CDR3 is TGTGCCAGCACCTTCCGGGGAGTTGAAGCTTTCTTT.

This rearrangement joins TRBV6-5 to TRBJ2-5; D remains unclear. Trimming stripped 10 bases from V and 5 bases from J, with 23 bases between. Germline-derived CDR1 and CDR2 are MNHEY and SVGAGI. The CDR3 consists of 15 residues. The CDR3 coding sequence is TGTGCCACCTCACGGTATTTTGGGTGGTCGGAGACCCAGTACTTC. This translates into CATSRYFGWSETQYF.

The V call is TRBV28, the J call TRBJ1-2; no definite D call. This CDR3 is 17 amino acids long. V lost 0 bases to trimming and J lost 2 bases, with 16 bases between them. Germline V CDR1 and CDR2: MDHEN, SYDVKM. The CDR3 sequence: CASSLWMMVGANYGYTF. The CDR3 coding sequence is TGTGCCAGCAGTTTATGGATGATGGTGGGCGCAAACTATGGCTACACCTTC.

This rearrangement joins TRBV7-9 to TRBJ1-2; D possibly corresponds to TRBD1 (5 bases). CDR1 and CDR2 from the germline V gene are SEHNR and FQNEAQ (reference sequence). This CDR3 is 14 amino acids long. The ends were cut back, 5 bases at V and 5 bases at J, with 15 bases in the middle. DNA for the CDR3: TGTGCCAGCAGCCCGCCGGGGGGTTCATATGGCTACACCTTC. This encodes CASSPPGGSYGYTF.

This clone has a single count. The CDR3 loop is CASIGLAGPGELFF. The CDR3 coding sequence is TGTGCCAGCATAGGACTAGCGGGCCCCGGGGAGCTGTTTTTT. The genes are TRBV6-5 and TRBJ2-2, with TRBD2 matching 11 bases. The CDR3 loop spans 14 amino acids. Germline V gives CDR1 MNHEY, CDR2 SVGAGI. With 7 bases clipped from V and 6 bases from J, the junction kept 4 bases outside the gene matches.

The V and J genes are TRBV5-1 and TRBJ1-6; D call uncertain. Deletions cut 4 bases from V and 4 bases from J, with 15 bases between. The CDR3 is 16 residues long. Germline V gene data show CDR1 as SGHRS and CDR2 as YFSETQ. The CDR3: CASSEGLGYYNSPLHF. The CDR3 nucleotides are TGCGCCAGCAGCGAAGGACTTGGCTATTATAATTCACCCCTCCACTTT.

The gene calls are TRBV30 and TRBJ2-7; the match to TRBD2 covers 9 bases. Trimming cost V 1 base and J 6 bases; bases outside gene matches: 10. The length of the CDR3 is 15 residues. Germline CDR1 and CDR2: GTSNPN and SVGIG (reference sequence). CDR3 DNA: TGTGCCTGGAGTGGAGGGGCGGGAGGGCCCGGCGAGCAGTACTTC. Translating it yields CAWSGGAGGPGEQYF.

J is TRBJ2-1 and V is TRBV27; no reliable D call. Germline assignment: CDR1 MNHEY and CDR2 SMNVEV (reference sequence). The CDR3 length is 15 residues. V lost 0 bases, J lost 2 bases, and 8 bases lay in between. The CDR3 region has the DNA TGTGCCAGCAGTTTATCAACCGCCCCCTACAATGAGCAGTTCTTC. Protein: CASSLSTAPYNEQFF.

The V gene is TRBV4-1, the J gene TRBJ2-1; weak D call: TRBD2 (5 bases). V was cut by 0 bases and J by 6 bases, with 9 bases left in between. This CDR3 is 14 amino acids long. Germline V lookup: CDR1 MGHRA, CDR2 YSYEKL. The CDR3 sequence is CASSQEVAGNEQFF. The CDR3 nucleotides read TGCGCCAGCAGCCAAGAGGTGGCGGGCAATGAGCAGTTCTTC.

The chain combines TRBV11-2 with TRBJ2-7, with 11 bases lining up with TRBD2. In germline, CDR1 is SGHAT, CDR2 FQNNGV. This CDR3 has 20 residues. Losses at the gene ends were 0 bases for V and 0 bases for J; bases not matched to a gene: 13. CDR3: CASSLEGRGLADPSSYEQYF. CDR3 DNA: TGTGCCAGCAGCTTAGAAGGCCGGGGACTAGCGGATCCGAGCTCCTACGAGCAGTACTTC.

The rearrangement joins TRBV6-5 to TRBJ2-1; tentatively, D is TRBD1 (5 bases). Deletions cut 2 bases from V and 2 bases from J, with 10 bases between. The V gene's germline CDR1 is MNHEY and CDR2 SVGAGI. The CDR3 is made up of 15 amino acids. The CDR3 protein is CASSYQGPAYNEQFF. The CDR3 DNA reads as TGTGCCAGCAGTTACCAGGGTCCTGCCTACAATGAGCAGTTCTTC.

The chain employs TRBV4-1 and TRBJ1-4; D may be TRBD1 (5 bases). The V end was cut by 0 bases, the J end by 10 bases, with 12 bases between. The CDR3 totals 14 residues. Germline CDR1 reads MGHRA; CDR2 reads YSYEKL. CDR3 nucleotides: TGCGCCAGCAGCCAAGATCGGGGGATCGGAAAACTGTTTTTT. The encoded protein is CASSQDRGIGKLFF.

In its sample, this clone was seen once. The chain has TRBV5-1 and TRBJ1-4, with 8 bases fitting TRBD1. The CDR3 loop spans 15 amino acids. The V segment lost 4 bases and the J segment 7 bases; nucleotides outside the gene matches: 9. CDR1 SGHRS and CDR2 YFSETQ come from the germline V gene. CDR3 loop: CASSPGQAHIEKLFF. The CDR3 bases are TGCGCCAGCAGCCCGGGACAGGCCCACATTGAAAAACTGTTTTTT.

CDR3 sequence: CASSSSGSYYNEQFF. The DNA for the CDR3 is TGTGCCAGCAGCTCTAGCGGGAGTTACTACAATGAGCAGTTCTTC. The gene calls are TRBV7-9 and TRBJ2-1; 10 bases map to TRBD2. Germline trimming cut 4 bases from V and 3 bases from J; bases unmatched to any gene: 3. CDR1 is SEHNR and CDR2 is FQNEAQ in the germline V gene (reference sequence). The length of the CDR3 is 15 residues.

The rearrangement links TRBV5-1 to TRBJ2-1; D not resolved. CDR1 is SGHRS, CDR2 YFSETQ, per germline. This CDR3 is 12 amino acids long. Trimming removed 0 bases at V and 10 bases at J, with 8 bases between. The CDR3 loop is CASSLERSEQFF. CDR3 bases: TGCGCCAGCAGCTTGGAAAGGTCGGAGCAGTTCTTC.

This rearrangement joins TRBV3-1 (or the pseudogene TRBV3-2) to TRBJ1-5; D perhaps matches TRBD1 (5 bases). V lost 8 bases to trimming and J lost 7 bases, with 15 bases between them. Germline V CDR1 and CDR2: LGHDT, YNNKEL (reference sequence). The CDR3 consists of 13 residues. The CDR3: CASSRGGIQPQHF. CDR3 DNA sequence: TGTGCCAGCTCTCGGGGGGGTATCCAGCCCCAGCATTTT.

The rearrangement joins TRBV5-6 to TRBJ2-7; D is unclear. Trimming pared 0 bases from V and 6 bases from J, leaving 7 bases between. The germline V gene has CDR1 SGHDT and CDR2 YYEEEE. The length of the CDR3 is 12 residues. CDR3 DNA: TGTGCCAGCAGCTTGGCCGTTCGCGAGCAGTACTTC. Its protein product is CASSLAVREQYF.

This clone is a singleton in its sample. CDR3: CASSSQGTATEAFF. In DNA, the CDR3 is TGCGCCAGCAGCTCCCAGGGCACTGCCACTGAAGCTTTCTTT. The J gene is TRBJ1-1, the V gene TRBV5-1; TRBD1 is a possible D gene (5 bases). The V and J ends lost 3 bases and 4 bases respectively, with 13 bases between them. The CDR3 has 14 residues. CDR1 SGHRS and CDR2 YFSETQ come from the germline V gene.

CDR3 sequence (DNA): TGTGCCAGCAGTCGGAACAGGGGGTTGGGCTATGGCTACACCTTC. This codes for CASSRNRGLGYGYTF. The chain combines TRBV28 with TRBJ1-2, with TRBD1 matching 8 bases. The junction had 9 bases not matched to a gene; V was cut back by 5 bases and J by 4 bases. CDR1 and CDR2 from the germline V gene are MDHEN and SYDVKM. The CDR3 has 15 residues.

The chain is built from TRBV6-2 or TRBV6-3 and TRBJ2-1; D is possibly TRBD1 or TRBD2 (6 bases each). CDR1 and CDR2 (germline): MNHEY, SVGEGT. The CDR3 has 15 residues. The ends were cut back, 5 bases at V and 10 bases at J, with 21 bases in the middle. The CDR3 DNA reads as TGTGCCAGCAGTCCCTGGGGGGCCCTAGTCGGAGAGCAGTTCTTC. Its protein product is CASSPWGALVGEQFF.

This chain uses TRBV29-1 with TRBJ1-3; 7 bases match TRBD1. In germline, CDR1 is SQVTM, CDR2 ANQGSEA. The CDR3 sequence is 15 residues long. The V and J ends lost 5 bases and 1 base, in that order; junction bases with no gene match: 8. DNA of the CDR3: TGCAGCGTTAACAGGGACAGCCTGTCTGGAAACACCATATATTTT. Protein product: CSVNRDSLSGNTIYF. Complete variable domain (other parts from reference TRBV29-1 and TRBJ1-3): SAVISQKPSRDICQRGTSLTIQCQVDSQVTMMFWYRQQPGQSLTLIATANQGSEATYESGFVIDKFPISRPNLTFSTLTVSNMSPEDSSIYLCSVNRDSLSGNTIYFGEGSWLTVV.

This sequence joins TRBV5-1 and TRBJ2-2; D possibly corresponds to TRBD1 (5 bases). Germline V gene lookup returns CDR1 SGHRS and CDR2 YFSETQ. Deletions cut 2 bases from V and 7 bases from J, with 9 bases between. This CDR3 comprises 13 residues. CDR3 sequence: CASSLSDNGELFF. CDR3 in DNA: TGCGCCAGCAGCTTATCGGACAACGGGGAGCTGTTTTTT.

The chain is built from TRBV25-1 and TRBJ2-7; D gene ambiguous. Germline loops: CDR1 MGHDK, CDR2 SYGVNS. The CDR3 length is 11 residues. Trimming took off 1 base at V and 7 bases at J, with 5 bases between the two ends. CDR3 amino acids: CASSEWHEQYF. CDR3 DNA sequence: TGTGCCAGCAGTGAATGGCATGAGCAGTACTTC.

The V and J genes are TRBV25-1 and TRBJ2-3; D is possibly TRBD1 (5 bases). The CDR3 length is 13 residues. V dropped 4 bases and J dropped 5 bases, with 10 bases sitting between them. Per the germline V gene, CDR1 is MGHDK and CDR2 is SYGVNS. For the CDR3, the DNA is TGTGCCAGCAGTGCAGGGTTCAGAGATACGCAGTATTTT. Encoded protein: CASSAGFRDTQYF.

This clone was picked up a small number of times. The V gene is TRBV7-8, the J gene TRBJ1-2; D unclear. The CDR3 is made up of 13 amino acids. The germline gives CDR1 SGHVS, CDR2 FQNEAQ. Trimming took 4 bases from V and 4 from J, leaving 10 bases between them. The chain's CDR3 is CASSSLGGYGYTF. CDR3 nucleotide sequence: TGTGCCAGCAGCTCCCTGGGAGGCTATGGCTACACCTTC.

This chain links TRBV9 with TRBJ2-1; a possible D gene is TRBD1 (5 bases). The V gene lost 0 bases and the J gene lost 2 bases, with 9 bases spanning the gap. Germline V CDR1 and CDR2: SGDLS, YYNGEE. The CDR3 covers 15 residues. The CDR3 protein is CASSVDPDTYNEQFF. The CDR3 DNA sequence: TGTGCCAGCAGCGTAGACCCGGACACCTACAATGAGCAGTTCTTC.

This rearrangement joins TRBV2 to TRBJ2-7; TRBD2 matches at 8 bases. There are 13 residues in the CDR3. V shed 6 bases, J shed 5 bases, and the junction held 6 bases outside the gene matches. Germline V gene lookup returns CDR1 SNHLY and CDR2 FYNNEI. This chain's CDR3 is CASRSSGSHEQYF. CDR3 bases: TGTGCCAGCAGGTCCAGCGGGAGCCACGAGCAGTACTTC.